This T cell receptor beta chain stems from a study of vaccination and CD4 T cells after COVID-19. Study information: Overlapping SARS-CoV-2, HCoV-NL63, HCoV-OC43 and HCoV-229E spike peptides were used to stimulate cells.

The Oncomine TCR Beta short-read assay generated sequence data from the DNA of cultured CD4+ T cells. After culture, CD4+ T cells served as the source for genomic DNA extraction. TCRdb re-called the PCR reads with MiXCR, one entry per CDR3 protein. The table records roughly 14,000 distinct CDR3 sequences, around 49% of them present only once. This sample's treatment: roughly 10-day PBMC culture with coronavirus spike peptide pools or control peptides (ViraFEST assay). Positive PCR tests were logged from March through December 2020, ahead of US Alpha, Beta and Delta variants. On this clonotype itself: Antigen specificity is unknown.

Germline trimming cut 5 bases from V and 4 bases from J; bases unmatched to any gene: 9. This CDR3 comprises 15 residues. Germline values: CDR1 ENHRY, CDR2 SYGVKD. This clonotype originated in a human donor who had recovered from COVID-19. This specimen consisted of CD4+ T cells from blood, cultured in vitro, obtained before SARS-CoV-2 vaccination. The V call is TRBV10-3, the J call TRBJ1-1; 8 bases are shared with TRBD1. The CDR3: CAISHLTGDGTEAFF. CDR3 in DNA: TGTGCCATCAGTCATTTGACAGGGGACGGCACTGAAGCTTTCTTT.